This section outlines one T cell receptor beta chain sequence together with its context. This record comes from a study of somatic mutations in cytotoxic T cells in rheumatoid arthritis. Background on the study: Flow cytometric sorting isolated some V beta antibody-stained T-cell populations at nearly 100% purity, and among them were V beta1+ cells that underwent TCRB sequencing.

The method was immunoSEQ multiplex PCR; TCRdb's version includes in-frame clones alone and lacks a portion of them. This sample has 8,500 to 13,000 clones, with 79% found just once. The sequenced material came from CD8+ T cells sorted from blood. The origin of this receptor is an adult with rheumatoid arthritis.

Here the CDR3 reads CAISEPGGQPQHF. CDR3 nucleotides: TGTGCCATCAGTGAGCCAGGGGGACAGCCCCAGCATTTT. The chain employs TRBV10-3 and TRBJ1-5; 7 positions agree with TRBD1. Germline loops: CDR1 ENHRY, CDR2 SYGVKD. J lost 7 bases, V lost 2 bases, and 2 bases had no gene match. This CDR3 contains 13 residues.